These 23 T cell receptor beta chains share one sample of origin, sequenced in a study of identical twins. One entry per CDR3 protein results from TCRdb running MiXCR on the 5' RACE reads. Among around 490,000 distinct CDR3 sequences, 13% to 15% were seen once, and the ten largest hold roughly 0.43%. These data also featured in a second study, about yellow fever vaccine responses in identical twins.

Specimen: CD4+ T cells sorted from blood. These receptors were collected from a woman between 18 and 30 years old in good health.

This chain joins TRBV6-1 and TRBJ2-3, with 10 bases aligning to TRBD2. Trimming took 10 bases from V and 4 from J; bases not matched to a gene: 8. The length of the CDR3 is 14 residues. From germline, CDR1 is MNHNS and CDR2 SASEGT. CDR3 loop: CATRSSGGADTQYF. Here the CDR3 DNA reads TGTGCCACCAGATCTAGCGGGGGTGCAGATACGCAGTATTTT.

The table lists this clonotype with a count of one. The chain employs TRBV19 and TRBJ2-2; D not resolved. CDR1 is LNHDA and CDR2 is SQIVND in the germline V gene (reference sequence). The CDR3 consists of 13 residues. V lost 7 bases and J 1 base, leaving 7 bases between the germline ends. The CDR3: CASNRMNTGELFF. The CDR3 bases are TGTGCCAGTAATAGGATGAACACCGGGGAGCTGTTTTTT.

The rearrangement links TRBV6-5 to TRBJ1-5, with 10 bases lining up with TRBD1. Germline-derived CDR1 and CDR2 are MNHEY and SVGAGI. Trimming cost V 4 bases and J 4 bases; bases outside gene matches: 10. CDR3 length equals 17 residues. The CDR3, as DNA: TGTGCCAGCAGTTCTTACCCCCCGGGACAGGGGAATCAGCCCCAGCATTTT. Protein sequence: CASSSYPPGQGNQPQHF.

V gene TRBV18 combines with J gene TRBJ2-7; TRBD1 agrees at 10 bases. CDR1 KGHSH and CDR2 LQKENI come from the germline V gene. Losses at the gene ends were 3 bases for V and 3 bases for J; bases not matched to a gene: 2. The CDR3 is made up of 14 amino acids. CDR3 protein: CASSPGQGLYEQYF. The CDR3 region has the DNA TGTGCCAGCTCACCGGGACAGGGGCTCTACGAGCAGTACTTC.

The sample holds a few counts of this clonotype. The chain joins TRBV7-9 to TRBJ2-7, with D possibly matching TRBD1 (5 bases). Germline lookup yields CDR1 SEHNR and CDR2 FQNEAQ (reference sequence). This CDR3 has 13 amino acids. V was cut by 2 bases and J by 5 bases, with 10 bases left in between. The CDR3 spells CASSLCRAHEQYV. The CDR3 DNA follows: TGTGCCAGCAGCTTATGCAGGGCCCACGAGCAGTACGTC.

This clonotype was counted a few times. This sequence joins TRBV27 and TRBJ2-1, with 8 bases lining up with TRBD2. The V gene end was trimmed by 7 bases and the J gene end by 4 bases; junction bases not matched to a gene: 6. In germline, CDR1 is MNHEY, CDR2 SMNVEV (reference sequence). The CDR3 has 14 amino acids. DNA of the CDR3: TGTGCCAGCAAGCTAGCGGGCCAGTACAATGAGCAGTTCTTC. The encoded protein is CASKLAGQYNEQFF.

This clonotype occurred a few times. The V gene is TRBV5-1, the J gene TRBJ2-3; D is undetermined. V was shortened by 4 bases and J by 2 bases, with 17 bases between the two germline ends. This CDR3 is built from 16 residues. CDR1 and CDR2 (germline): SGHRS, YFSETQ. The CDR3 spells CASSQPFGVLTDTQYF. For the CDR3, the DNA is TGCGCCAGCAGCCAGCCCTTTGGAGTGCTCACAGATACGCAGTATTTT.

This clonotype came up a few times. This rearrangement joins TRBV2 to TRBJ2-7; D gene ambiguous. The CDR3 consists of 14 residues. V lost 2 bases, J lost 2 bases, and 10 bases lay in between. CDR1 and CDR2 from the germline V gene are SNHLY and FYNNEI. The CDR3 reads CASSENLPPYEQYF. DNA of the CDR3: TGTGCCAGCAGTGAAAATCTTCCACCCTACGAGCAGTACTTC.

This clonotype was found a few times. The V and J genes are TRBV27 and TRBJ2-2; possibly TRBD2 for D (5 bases). Trimming took off 5 bases at V and 1 base at J, with 23 bases between the two ends. CDR3 length: 19 residues. CDR1 and CDR2 (germline): MNHEY, SMNVEV (reference sequence). CDR3 sequence (DNA): TGTGCCAGCAGTCGAGTTGGGCCTATTACGGGGAGGAACACCGGGGAGCTGTTTTTT. As protein: CASSRVGPITGRNTGELFF.

This clonotype was counted between two and nine times. This chain links TRBV5-1 with TRBJ2-4; D tentatively reads TRBD1 or TRBD2 (6 bases each). CDR1 and CDR2 (germline): SGHRS, YFSETQ. The V and J ends lost 5 bases and 7 bases respectively, with 19 bases between them. CDR3 size: 15 residues. The CDR3 nucleotides are TGCGCCAGCAGTCCGGAGGGGGGAGAATCGAACATTCAGTACTTC. This encodes CASSPEGGESNIQYF.

This chain links TRBV20-1 with TRBJ1-3; no reliable D call. The CDR3 runs 14 residues. With 6 bases removed from V and 0 bases from J, the gap between germline ends came to 12 bases. Germline CDR1 DFQATT, CDR2 SNEGSKA (reference sequence). The CDR3 DNA reads TGCAGTGCCGACCTTGGTGGCTCTGGAAACACCATATATTTT. Protein: CSADLGGSGNTIYF.

The rearrangement uses TRBV5-1 and TRBJ2-5, with a tentative D call TRBD1 (6 bases). The CDR3 extends over 14 amino acids. The germline CDR1 and CDR2 sequences are SGHRS and YFSETQ. Trimming removed 8 bases from V and 1 base from J, with 15 bases in between. The DNA for the CDR3 is TGCGCCAGTGGGGCCCGAGGGGGCCAAGAGACCCAGTACTTC. It translates to CASGARGGQETQYF.

This chain links TRBV4-1 with TRBJ2-1; D call uncertain. Trimming removed 0 bases from V and 8 bases from J, with 8 bases in between. Germline-derived CDR1 and CDR2 are MGHRA and YSYEKL. The CDR3 runs to 13 residues. The CDR3 spells CASSQENFHEQFF. The CDR3 coding sequence is TGCGCCAGCAGCCAAGAAAACTTTCATGAGCAGTTCTTC.

This clonotype was detected a few times. This chain links TRBV27 with TRBJ1-2, with TRBD1 matching over 7 bases. The J segment lost 1 base and the V segment lost 6 bases, leaving 8 bases of the junction unmatched. Germline CDR1 and CDR2: MNHEY and SMNVEV (reference sequence). The CDR3 length is 15 residues. The chain's CDR3 is CASRGQPPNNYGYTF. The CDR3 bases are TGTGCCAGCAGGGGACAGCCACCTAATAACTATGGCTACACCTTC.

This clonotype appeared a few times. V is TRBV7-9 and J is TRBJ2-2, with TRBD1 as a possible D gene (6 bases). Trimming shortened V by 6 bases and J by 6 bases, and 11 bases separated the two germline ends. The CDR3 is 13 residues long. CDR1 SEHNR and CDR2 FQNEAQ come from the germline V gene (reference sequence). The CDR3 DNA reads as TGTGCCAGCAGTAAACAGGGAGCCGGGGAGCTGTTTTTT. Protein: CASSKQGAGELFF.

This clonotype was counted between two and nine times. V usage is TRBV6-1 and J usage is TRBJ2-1; 7 bases map to TRBD1. The CDR3 contains 16 residues. With V trimmed by 6 bases and J by 0 bases, 8 bases remained unmatched. The germline CDR1 and CDR2 sequences are MNHNS and SASEGT. The CDR3 coding sequence is TGTGCCAGCAGGCCCCCGACAGGGAGCTCCTACAATGAGCAGTTCTTC. It specifies CASRPPTGSSYNEQFF.

This clonotype was counted only a few times. This rearrangement joins TRBV20-1 to TRBJ1-1; no clear D. The V and J ends lost 0 bases and 4 bases respectively, with 15 bases between them. Germline V gene lookup returns CDR1 DFQATT and CDR2 SNEGSKA (reference sequence). The CDR3 is 15 amino acids. The CDR3: CSAREGSDRTTEAFF. The CDR3 DNA is TGCAGTGCTAGAGAGGGATCAGACCGAACCACTGAAGCTTTCTTT.

The chain combines TRBV27 with TRBJ1-6, with TRBD1 as a possible D gene (5 bases). Germline V gene lookup returns CDR1 MNHEY and CDR2 SMNVEV (reference sequence). The germline V and J ends were trimmed by 3 bases and 8 bases, with 17 bases remaining between them. This CDR3 contains 16 residues. The CDR3 protein is CASSFSPGRSYSPLHF. In DNA form, the CDR3 reads TGTGCCAGCAGTTTTTCCCCGGGACGGAGTTATTCACCCCTCCACTTT.

With regard to this clonotype: A junction end diverges from the germline sequence, so it may reflect a read error. The gene calls are TRBV28 and TRBJ2-2; 7 positions match TRBD1. CDR1 MDHEN and CDR2 SYDVKM come from the germline V gene. The CDR3 is 15 residues long. CDR3 region: CATSGAGGNTGELFF. CDR3 coding DNA: TGTGCCACCAGTGGGGCAGGGGGTAATACCGGGGAGCTGTTTTTT.

The chain couples TRBV7-9 to TRBJ2-1; 7 bases match TRBD1. Per the germline V gene, CDR1 is SEHNR and CDR2 is FQNEAQ (reference sequence). V was pared by 5 bases and J by 3 bases, with 10 bases of the junction left unmatched. The CDR3 has 16 residues. In DNA, the CDR3 is TGTGCCAGCAGCGCTTCCCCGGGACAGATCTACAATGAGCAGTTCTTC. Its translation: CASSASPGQIYNEQFF.

This clonotype was seen more than once but under ten times. The V call is TRBV2, the J call TRBJ1-4; D gene uncertain. Per germline, CDR1 SNHLY and CDR2 FYNNEI. Trimming cost V 4 bases and J 6 bases, with 9 bases left between them. This CDR3 region has 13 residues. CDR3 region: CASSGRRYEKLFF. The CDR3 DNA reads as TGTGCCAGCAGTGGGCGTCGCTATGAAAAACTGTTTTTT. Full variable domain (outside the CDR3, taken from reference TRBV2 and TRBJ1-4): EPEVTQTPSHQVTQMGQEVILRCVPISNHLYFYWYRQILGQKVEFLVSFYNNEISEKSEIFDDQFSVERPDGSNFTLKIRSTKLEDSAMYFCASSGRRYEKLFFGSGTQLSVL.

This clonotype was seen only a few times. This chain connects TRBV12-5 to TRBJ2-3; 7 bases are shared with TRBD1. V lost 1 base to trimming and J lost 4 bases; unmatched junction nucleotides: 2. This CDR3 is built from 14 residues. Per germline, CDR1 LGHNT and CDR2 FRNRAP. In nucleotides, the CDR3 is TGTGCTAGTGGTTTGGCCCAGGGGGCAGATACGCAGTATTTT. The encoded protein is CASGLAQGADTQYF.

The V and J genes are TRBV11-3 and TRBJ2-4, with TRBD2 as a possible D gene (6 bases). This CDR3 region has 15 residues. The V gene lost 2 bases and the J gene lost 3 bases, with 11 bases spanning the gap. CDR1 SGHNT and CDR2 YENEEA come from the germline V gene. CDR3 sequence reads: CASSLKRRDKNIQYF. The CDR3 nucleotides read TGTGCCAGCAGCTTAAAGCGGCGGGACAAAAACATTCAGTACTTC.